The 24 T cell receptor beta chains below come from one sample, sequenced in a study of beta chain features in type 1 diabetes. Their cognate antigens are unknown. Study-level points and caveats: For Type 1 diabetes patients, all four CD4+ subsets carried TCRB CDR3s that were moderately but significantly shorter.

Every isolated RNA sample was fully reverse transcribed, so sequencing captured expressed TCRB transcripts. Libraries were prepared by immunoSEQ multiplex PCR; TCRdb keeps only in-frame clonotypes and omits some of them. The sample yields tens of thousands of clones, roughly 50% seen once. The material sequenced was Tregs from blood. The source of these receptors is a woman in her forties with type 1 diabetes.

The CDR3 region is CASSPTATGHQPQHF. The CDR3 bases are TGTGCCAGCAGTCCAACCGCGACAGGGCATCAGCCCCAGCATTTT. V and J are TRBV5-8 and TRBJ1-5; 7 bases agree with TRBD1. The CDR3 is 15 amino acids. Germline lookup yields CDR1 SGHTS and CDR2 YDEGEE. V shed 5 bases, J shed 5 bases, and the junction held 10 bases outside the gene matches.

This clone was observed a few times. This rearrangement joins TRBV30 to TRBJ2-7, with TRBD1 identical over 8 bases. Germline V lookup: CDR1 GTSNPN, CDR2 SVGIG (reference sequence). This CDR3 region has 14 residues. Trimming took 6 bases from V and 0 from J; bases not matched to a gene: 7. The CDR3 DNA reads as TGTGCCTGCCCACGGACAGGGAGCTCCTACGAGCAGTACTTC. Translating it yields CACPRTGSSYEQYF.

The chain carries TRBV7-2 and TRBJ1-2; 9 nucleotides align to TRBD1. This CDR3 is built from 17 residues. V lost 5 bases to trimming and J lost 4 bases; unmatched junction nucleotides: 14. Germline loops: CDR1 SGHTA, CDR2 FQGNSA. The CDR3 region is CASSLDTNRGLGYGYTF. CDR3 DNA: TGTGCCAGCAGCCTAGATACTAACAGGGGGCTGGGCTATGGCTACACCTTC.

V gene TRBV5-1 combines with J gene TRBJ2-5, with 7 bases matching TRBD1. Germline CDR1 is SGHRS and CDR2 is YFSETQ. This CDR3 contains 12 residues. Trimming took 6 bases from V and 4 from J; bases not matched to a gene: 3. CDR3 region: CASTQGRETQYF. Written as DNA, the CDR3 is TGCGCCAGCACACAGGGGAGAGAGACCCAGTACTTC.

V gene TRBV10-3 combines with J gene TRBJ2-6, with D perhaps matching TRBD1 (6 bases). CDR3 length equals 13 residues. In germline, CDR1 is ENHRY, CDR2 SYGVKD. V was cut by 11 bases and J by 1 base, with 9 bases left in between. The DNA for the CDR3 is TGTGCCGCACAGGGTTCTGGGGCCAACGTCCTGACTTTC. Translation gives CAAQGSGANVLTF.

The genes are TRBV7-3 and TRBJ2-3; the match to TRBD2 covers 7 bases. In germline, CDR1 is SGHTA, CDR2 FQGTGA. With 6 bases clipped from V and 2 bases from J, the junction kept 2 bases outside the gene matches. The CDR3 consists of 13 residues. The CDR3 DNA reads as TGTGCCAGCAGGGGGGGGAACACAGATACGCAGTATTTT. Its translation: CASRGGNTDTQYF.

This clone came up a few times. CDR3 residues: CASSQAPGAGADTGELFF. For the CDR3, the DNA is TGCGCCAGCAGCCAAGCCCCCGGGGCGGGGGCGGACACCGGGGAGCTGTTTTTT. The V call is TRBV4-3, the J call TRBJ2-2, with D possibly TRBD2 on 7 matching bases. The CDR3 is 18 residues long. Germline CDR1 and CDR2: LGHNA and YSLEER. V dropped 1 base and J dropped 3 bases, with 18 bases sitting between them.

The V and J genes are TRBV4-3 and TRBJ1-3; the D gene is possibly TRBD1 (5 bases). V was cut by 4 bases and J by 0 bases, with 10 bases left in between. Germline V gene data show CDR1 as LGHNA and CDR2 as YSLEER. CDR3 length: 15 amino acids. The CDR3 nucleotides read TGCGCCAGCAGCCTTACAGGAGCCTCTGGAAACACCATATATTTT. As protein: CASSLTGASGNTIYF.

The gene calls are TRBV11-2 and TRBJ1-1; D is possibly TRBD1 (5 bases). Deletions cut 5 bases from V and 6 bases from J, with 13 bases between. This CDR3 region has 13 residues. Germline CDR1 is SGHAT and CDR2 is FQNNGV. This chain's CDR3 is CASSPGWGAEAFF. In nucleotides, the CDR3 is TGTGCCAGCAGCCCGGGGTGGGGGGCTGAAGCTTTCTTT.

This chain connects TRBV4-1 to TRBJ1-1; D not certain. The CDR3 contains 15 residues. Trimming stripped 3 bases from V and 1 base from J, with 12 bases between. CDR1 and CDR2 (germline): MGHRA, YSYEKL. The CDR3 is CASSHPWRENTEAFF. The CDR3 DNA is TGCGCCAGCAGCCACCCTTGGAGGGAGAACACTGAAGCTTTCTTT.

The V gene is TRBV25-1, the J gene TRBJ2-5, with 8 bases matching TRBD2. The DNA matches TRBJ2-7 better at its end, which makes the J call doubtful. The CDR3 totals 15 residues. CDR1 and CDR2 (germline): MGHDK, SYGVNS. The CDR3 reads CASSESGGFTYEQYF. In DNA form, the CDR3 reads TGTGCCAGCAGTGAAAGCGGGGGTTTCACCTACGAGCAGTACTTC.

The chain has TRBV11-2 and TRBJ2-3; D possibly corresponds to TRBD1 (5 bases). The V and J ends lost 1 base and 2 bases respectively, with 10 bases between them. The CDR3 covers 15 residues. The germline gives CDR1 SGHAT, CDR2 FQNNGV. This chain's CDR3 is CASSLGTLLTDTQYF. The CDR3 DNA reads as TGTGCCAGCAGCTTAGGGACACTCCTCACAGATACGCAGTATTTT.

The V call is TRBV28, the J call TRBJ1-5; D may be TRBD1 (5 bases). The V gene lost 2 bases and the J gene lost 4 bases, with 15 bases spanning the gap. Per germline, CDR1 MDHEN and CDR2 SYDVKM. The length of the CDR3 is 16 residues. The CDR3: CASSLTRIRGNQPQHF. CDR3 DNA: TGTGCCAGCAGTTTAACGAGGATAAGGGGAAATCAGCCCCAGCATTTT.

This clone was seen only a few times. The chain employs TRBV4-2 and TRBJ2-2, with D perhaps matching TRBD1 (5 bases). Trimming shortened V by 3 bases and J by 0 bases, and 8 bases separated the two germline ends. The germline V gene encodes CDR1 LGHNA and CDR2 YNFKEQ. The CDR3 covers 15 residues. The CDR3 DNA reads TGTGCCAGCAGCCAGTCGACAGCGAACACCGGGGAGCTGTTTTTT. It translates to CASSQSTANTGELFF.

In this sample, this clone turned up a few times. The V gene is TRBV4-2, the J gene TRBJ2-2, with 14 bases identical to TRBD2. The V segment lost 5 bases and the J segment 4 bases; nucleotides outside the gene matches: 6. The CDR3 consists of 17 residues. Germline-derived CDR1 and CDR2 are LGHNA and YNFKEQ. Here the CDR3 reads CASSFGLAGGSTGELFF. In DNA, the CDR3 is TGTGCCAGCAGCTTCGGACTAGCGGGAGGATCCACCGGGGAGCTGTTTTTT.

This clone was found a few times. The chain links TRBV7-9 to TRBJ1-4; D gene unclear. Trimming took 5 bases from V and 8 from J, leaving 9 bases between them. CDR1 SEHNR and CDR2 FQNEAQ come from the germline V gene (reference sequence). The CDR3 has 12 residues. The CDR3 protein is CASSPEAEKLFF. The CDR3 DNA sequence: TGTGCCAGCAGCCCCGAAGCAGAAAAACTGTTTTTT.

This clone was counted between two and nine times. The chain employs TRBV7-2 and TRBJ2-3; D remains ambiguous. The CDR3 has 13 residues. In germline, CDR1 is SGHTA, CDR2 FQGNSA. V lost 3 bases and J 4 bases, leaving 8 bases between the germline ends. CDR3 loop: CASSFPGSDTQYF. CDR3 sequence (DNA): TGTGCCAGCAGCTTTCCCGGTTCAGATACGCAGTATTTT.

This chain uses TRBV5-1 with TRBJ2-5; D may be TRBD1 (6 bases). The end of the DNA is better explained by TRBJ2-7, so the J call may be wrong. Germline V lookup: CDR1 SGHRS, CDR2 YFSETQ. This CDR3 is built from 14 residues. This chain's CDR3 is CASSQSQGIHEQYF. The CDR3 region has the DNA TGCGCCAGCAGCCAAAGCCAGGGGATCCACGAGCAGTACTTC.

In this sample, this clone is medium-sized. The chain uses TRBV25-1 and TRBJ2-4; no definite D call. CDR1 MGHDK and CDR2 SYGVNS come from the germline V gene. V lost 4 bases and J lost 9, with 16 bases in between. The CDR3 spans 14 residues. The CDR3 coding sequence is TGTGCCAGCAGTGCCATCGGATCGACGGGCATTCAGTACTTC. Translation: CASSAIGSTGIQYF.

The chain has TRBV5-5 and TRBJ1-4; a weak D match, TRBD1 (6 bases). With 3 bases removed from V and 7 bases from J, the gap between germline ends came to 13 bases. The CDR3 runs 14 residues. Germline V gives CDR1 SGHKS, CDR2 YYEKEE (reference sequence). The CDR3 coding sequence is TGTGCCAGCAGCTCCCAGTCAGGGGTTGAAAAACTGTTTTTT. Protein product: CASSSQSGVEKLFF.

The CDR3 sequence is CASSPYSGNTIYF. In nucleotides, the CDR3 is TGTGCCAGCAGCCCTTACTCTGGAAACACCATATATTTT. The rearrangement links TRBV7-2 to TRBJ1-3; D uncertain. Germline V gives CDR1 SGHTA, CDR2 FQGNSA. Trimming stripped 5 bases from V and 0 bases from J, with 5 bases between. The CDR3 runs to 13 residues.

This clone was seen a single time. The chain carries TRBV28 and TRBJ2-1, with 8 bases that match TRBD1. The CDR3 covers 14 residues. Germline CDR1 is MDHEN and CDR2 is SYDVKM. Trimming took 5 bases from V and 3 from J; bases not matched to a gene: 3. CDR3 protein: CASSRDRLYNEQFF. DNA of the CDR3: TGTGCCAGCAGTCGGGACAGGCTCTACAATGAGCAGTTCTTC.

This chain joins TRBV5-1 and TRBJ2-4; 8 bases fit TRBD1. V lost 4 bases to trimming and J lost 3 bases; unmatched junction nucleotides: 6. Germline CDR1 reads SGHRS; CDR2 reads YFSETQ. The CDR3 runs to 15 residues. CDR3 in DNA: TGCGCCAGCAGCGCAGGGGGCTTGAACAAAAACATTCAGTACTTC. It yields the protein CASSAGGLNKNIQYF.

The chain couples TRBV30 to TRBJ2-7, with 8 bases matching TRBD1. This CDR3 contains 15 residues. V shed 1 base, J shed 3 bases, and the junction held 8 bases outside the gene matches. Germline-derived CDR1 and CDR2 are GTSNPN and SVGIG (reference sequence). The CDR3 loop reads CAWSGGQGIHYEQYF. CDR3 sequence (DNA): TGTGCCTGGAGTGGCGGACAGGGAATACACTACGAGCAGTACTTC.